The 3 T cell receptor beta chains below were found in one sample sequenced in a study of T cell responses to AZD1222 COVID-19 vaccine. Method: immunoSEQ multiplex PCR; TCRdb's copy keeps in-frame clones and lacks some. The profile shows over 150,000 clones, 88% of them singletons. The specimen comprised peripheral blood, sampled on day 0 of AZD1222 vaccination. These receptors were obtained from an adult in good health.

This rearrangement joins TRBV7-2 to TRBJ2-7; 7 bases line up with TRBD1. In germline, CDR1 is SGHTA, CDR2 FQGNSA. The CDR3 consists of 14 residues. Trimming took 5 bases from V and 1 from J; bases not matched to a gene: 5. Written as DNA, the CDR3 is TGTGCCAGCAGCACCGACAGGGAATCCTACGAGCAGTACTTC. Translated: CASSTDRESYEQYF.

The chain joins TRBV9 to TRBJ2-7; D may be TRBD1 (5 bases). The CDR3 sequence is 13 residues long. Germline V lookup: CDR1 SGDLS, CDR2 YYNGEE. The V gene lost 0 bases and the J gene lost 10 bases, with 14 bases spanning the gap. The CDR3 loop reads CASSVEQGSSQYF. In DNA, the CDR3 is TGTGCCAGCAGCGTAGAGCAGGGCTCAAGTCAGTACTTC.

V and J are TRBV10-2 and TRBJ2-7; D gene unclear. The CDR3 contains 17 residues. The germline V gene encodes CDR1 WSHSY and CDR2 SAAADI. Trimming removed 2 bases from V and 2 bases from J, with 19 bases in between. In DNA form, the CDR3 reads TGCGCCAGCAGTGAGACCCCCCCAGGCGCGCCAACCTACGAGCAGTACTTC. Amino acids: CASSETPPGAPTYEQYF.